This T cell receptor beta chain was found in a study of cytomegalovirus exposure and HLA in healthy donors. For the study at large: For the 300 to 400 genotyped donors, over 80% fell within the Caucasian-associated ancestry cluster. Regarding the study as a whole: Reportedly, a later analysis found an Asian-associated ancestry cluster had fewer N-insertions than the roughly 630-donor mean.

A remark on this clone: Its cognate antigen is unknown.

This CDR3 spans 13 amino acids. Trimming removed 0 bases from V and 2 bases from J, with 5 bases in between. Per the germline V gene, CDR1 is SGHRS and CDR2 is YFSETQ. The PCR contained 60 Vbeta and 13 Jbeta primers. The repertoire was sequenced with immunoSEQ multiplex PCR; TCRdb's copy has only in-frame clones and lacks some. The repertoire has fewer than 55,000 clones, roughly 72% of them found once; the top ten carry roughly 22%. This clonotype was obtained from a woman between 45 and 65 years old in good health and CMV-seropositive. Specimen: PBMCs. This chain joins TRBV5-1 and TRBJ2-5; D ambiguous. The CDR3 coding sequence is TGCGCCAGCAGCTTGGAACAGCAAGAGACCCAGTACTTC. Encoded protein: CASSLEQQETQYF.